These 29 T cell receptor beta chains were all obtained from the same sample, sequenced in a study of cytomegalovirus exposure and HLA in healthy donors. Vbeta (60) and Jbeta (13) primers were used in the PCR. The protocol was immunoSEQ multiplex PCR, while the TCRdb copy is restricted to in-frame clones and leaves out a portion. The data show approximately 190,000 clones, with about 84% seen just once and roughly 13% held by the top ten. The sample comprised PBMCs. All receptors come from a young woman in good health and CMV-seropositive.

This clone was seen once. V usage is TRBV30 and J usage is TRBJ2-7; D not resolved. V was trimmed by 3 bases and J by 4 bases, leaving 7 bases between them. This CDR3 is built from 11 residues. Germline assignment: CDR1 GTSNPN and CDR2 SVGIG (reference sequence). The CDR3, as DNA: TGTGCCTGGAGCGCCAGTTACGAGCAGTACTTC. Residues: CAWSASYEQYF.

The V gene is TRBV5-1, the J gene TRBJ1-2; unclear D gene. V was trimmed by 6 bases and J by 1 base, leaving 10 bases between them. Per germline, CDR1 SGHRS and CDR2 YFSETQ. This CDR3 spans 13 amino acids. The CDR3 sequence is CASTPSFNYGYTF. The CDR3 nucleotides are TGCGCCAGCACTCCGTCTTTTAACTATGGCTACACCTTC.

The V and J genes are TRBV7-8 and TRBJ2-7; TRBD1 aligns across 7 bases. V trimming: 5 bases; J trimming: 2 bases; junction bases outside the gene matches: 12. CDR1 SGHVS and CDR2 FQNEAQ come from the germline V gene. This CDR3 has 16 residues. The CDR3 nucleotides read TGTGCCAGCAGCACCCTTATCGGGACAGCTCCCTACGAGCAGTACTTC. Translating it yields CASSTLIGTAPYEQYF.

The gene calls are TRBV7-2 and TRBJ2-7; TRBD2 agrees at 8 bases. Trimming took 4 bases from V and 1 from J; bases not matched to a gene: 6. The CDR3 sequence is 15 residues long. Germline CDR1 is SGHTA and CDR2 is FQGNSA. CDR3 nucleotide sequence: TGTGCCAGCAGCTCCGGACTAGCCGAGTCCTACGAGCAGTACTTC. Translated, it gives CASSSGLAESYEQYF.

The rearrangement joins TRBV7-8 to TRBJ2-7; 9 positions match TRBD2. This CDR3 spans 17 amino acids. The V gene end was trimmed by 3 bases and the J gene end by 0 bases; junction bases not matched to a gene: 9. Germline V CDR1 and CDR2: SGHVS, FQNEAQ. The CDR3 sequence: CASSFPTQREDSYEQYF. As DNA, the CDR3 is TGTGCCAGCAGCTTCCCAACACAGCGGGAGGACTCCTACGAGCAGTACTTC.

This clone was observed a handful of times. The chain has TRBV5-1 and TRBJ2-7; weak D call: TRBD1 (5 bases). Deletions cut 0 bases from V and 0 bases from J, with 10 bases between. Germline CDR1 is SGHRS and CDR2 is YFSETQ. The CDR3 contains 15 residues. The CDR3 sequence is CASSLDRTFSYEQYF. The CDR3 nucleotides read TGCGCCAGCAGCTTGGACAGGACCTTCTCCTACGAGCAGTACTTC.

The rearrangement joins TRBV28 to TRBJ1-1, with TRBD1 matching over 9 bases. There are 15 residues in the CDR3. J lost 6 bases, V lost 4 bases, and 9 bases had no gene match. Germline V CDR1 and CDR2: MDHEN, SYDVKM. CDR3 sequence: CASSSLQGARAEAFF. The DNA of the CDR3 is TGTGCCAGCAGTTCGTTACAGGGGGCGAGGGCTGAAGCTTTCTTT. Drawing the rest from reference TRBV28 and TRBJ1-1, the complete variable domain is DVKVTQSSRYLVKRTGEKVFLECVQDMDHENMFWYRQDPGLGLRLIYFSYDVKMKEKGDIPEGYSVSREKKERFSLILESASTNQTSMYLCASSSLQGARAEAFFGQGTRLTVV.

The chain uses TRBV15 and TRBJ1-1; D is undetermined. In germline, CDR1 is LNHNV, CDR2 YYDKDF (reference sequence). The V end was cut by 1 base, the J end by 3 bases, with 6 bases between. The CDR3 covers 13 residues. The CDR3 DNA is TGTGCCACCAGCAGAGGGCAGTACACTGAAGCTTTCTTT. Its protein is CATSRGQYTEAFF. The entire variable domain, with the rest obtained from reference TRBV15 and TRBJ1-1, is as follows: DAMVIQNPRYQVTQFGKPVTLSCSQTLNHNVMYWYQQKSSQAPKLLFHYYDKDFNNEADTPDNFQSRRPNTSFCFLDIRSPGLGDTAMYLCATSRGQYTEAFFGQGTRLTVV.

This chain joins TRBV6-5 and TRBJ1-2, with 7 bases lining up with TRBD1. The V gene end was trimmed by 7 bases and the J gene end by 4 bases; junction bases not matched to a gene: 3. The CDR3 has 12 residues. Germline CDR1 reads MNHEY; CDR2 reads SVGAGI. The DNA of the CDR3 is TGTGCCAGCAATGCAGGGGGCTATGGCTACACCTTC. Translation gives CASNAGGYGYTF.

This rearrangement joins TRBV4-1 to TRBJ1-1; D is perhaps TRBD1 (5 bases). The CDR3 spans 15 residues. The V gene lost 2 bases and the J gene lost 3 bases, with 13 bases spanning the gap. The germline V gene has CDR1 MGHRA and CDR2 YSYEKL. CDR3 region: CASSQSQARDTEAFF. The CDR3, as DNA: TGCGCCAGCAGCCAATCACAGGCCAGGGACACTGAAGCTTTCTTT.

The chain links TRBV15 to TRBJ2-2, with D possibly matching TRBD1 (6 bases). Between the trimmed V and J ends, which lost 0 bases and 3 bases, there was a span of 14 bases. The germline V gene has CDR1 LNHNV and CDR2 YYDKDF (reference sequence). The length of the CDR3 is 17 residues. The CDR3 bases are TGTGCCACCAGCAGAGATTTATCAGGGGTCTACACCGGGGAGCTGTTTTTT. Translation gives CATSRDLSGVYTGELFF. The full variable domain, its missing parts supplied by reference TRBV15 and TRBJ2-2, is DAMVIQNPRYQVTQFGKPVTLSCSQTLNHNVMYWYQQKSSQAPKLLFHYYDKDFNNEADTPDNFQSRRPNTSFCFLDIRSPGLGDTAMYLCATSRDLSGVYTGELFFGEGSRLTVL.

The CDR3 DNA is TGTGCCAGCAGTTCCGCAACAGGGTTGGTGCCTTTCTTT. Protein sequence: CASSSATGLVPFF. V usage is TRBV28 and J usage is TRBJ1-1, with D perhaps matching TRBD1 (6 bases). The V gene lost 4 bases and the J gene lost 12 bases, with 18 bases spanning the gap. The CDR3 runs 13 residues. Germline assignment: CDR1 MDHEN and CDR2 SYDVKM.

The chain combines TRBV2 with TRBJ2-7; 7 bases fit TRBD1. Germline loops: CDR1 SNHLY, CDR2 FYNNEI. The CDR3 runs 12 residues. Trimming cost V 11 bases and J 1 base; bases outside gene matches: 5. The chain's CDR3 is CAQGERSYEQYF. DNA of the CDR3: TGTGCCCAGGGGGAACGGTCCTACGAGCAGTACTTC.

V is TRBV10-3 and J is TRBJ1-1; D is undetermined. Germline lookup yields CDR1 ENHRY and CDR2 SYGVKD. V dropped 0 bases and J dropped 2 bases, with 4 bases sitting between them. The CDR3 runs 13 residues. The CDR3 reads CAISESLNTEAFF. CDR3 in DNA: TGTGCCATCAGTGAGTCCTTAAACACTGAAGCTTTCTTT.

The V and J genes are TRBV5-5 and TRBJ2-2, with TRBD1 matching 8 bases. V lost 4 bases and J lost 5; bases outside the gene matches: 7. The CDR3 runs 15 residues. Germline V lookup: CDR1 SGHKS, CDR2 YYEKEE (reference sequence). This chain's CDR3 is CASSLRTGRTGELFF. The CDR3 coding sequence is TGTGCCAGCAGCCTACGGACAGGGCGGACCGGGGAGCTGTTTTTT. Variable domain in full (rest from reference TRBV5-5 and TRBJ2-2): DAGVTQSPTHLIKTRGQQVTLRCSPISGHKSVSWYQQVLGQGPQFIFQYYEKEERGRGNFPDRFSARQFPNYSSELNVNALLLGDSALYLCASSLRTGRTGELFFGEGSRLTVL.

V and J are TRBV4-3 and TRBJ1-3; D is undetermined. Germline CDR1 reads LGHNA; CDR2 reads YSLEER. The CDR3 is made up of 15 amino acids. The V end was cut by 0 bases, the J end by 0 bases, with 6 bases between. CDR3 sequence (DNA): TGCGCCAGCAGCCAAGATCGGGTCTCTGGAAACACCATATATTTT. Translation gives CASSQDRVSGNTIYF.

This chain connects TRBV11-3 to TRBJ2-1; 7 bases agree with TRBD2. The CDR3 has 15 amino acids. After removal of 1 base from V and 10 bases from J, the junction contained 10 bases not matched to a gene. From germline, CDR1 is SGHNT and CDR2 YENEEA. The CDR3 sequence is CASSLVGLDFSEQFF. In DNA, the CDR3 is TGTGCCAGCAGCTTAGTTGGACTAGATTTCTCGGAGCAGTTCTTC.

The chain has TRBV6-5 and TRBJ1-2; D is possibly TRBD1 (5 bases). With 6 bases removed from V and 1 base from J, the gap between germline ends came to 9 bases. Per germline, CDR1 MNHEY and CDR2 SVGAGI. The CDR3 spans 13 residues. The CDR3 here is CASRTQVNYGYTF. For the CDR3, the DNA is TGTGCCAGCAGGACACAGGTTAACTATGGCTACACCTTC.

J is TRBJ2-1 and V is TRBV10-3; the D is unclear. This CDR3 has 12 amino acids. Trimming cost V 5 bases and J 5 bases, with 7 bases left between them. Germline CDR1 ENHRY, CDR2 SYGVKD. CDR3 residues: CAISRHDNEQFF. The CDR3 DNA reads TGTGCCATCAGTAGACACGACAATGAGCAGTTCTTC.

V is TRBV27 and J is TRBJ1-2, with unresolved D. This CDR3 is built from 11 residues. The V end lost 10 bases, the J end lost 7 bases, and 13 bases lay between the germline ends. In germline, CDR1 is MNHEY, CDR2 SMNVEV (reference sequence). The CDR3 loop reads CATRGRLGYTF. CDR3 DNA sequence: TGTGCCACTCGAGGTCGACTTGGCTACACCTTC.

Here the CDR3 reads CASSETLGQTVQYF. The CDR3 coding sequence is TGCGCCAGCAGTGAGACTTTGGGGCAGACGGTGCAGTACTTC. The chain has TRBV10-1 and TRBJ2-7; the D gene is possibly TRBD1 (5 bases). V lost 2 bases and J lost 9, with 17 bases in between. The CDR3 contains 14 residues. The germline V gene encodes CDR1 WNHNN and CDR2 SYGVQD (reference sequence).

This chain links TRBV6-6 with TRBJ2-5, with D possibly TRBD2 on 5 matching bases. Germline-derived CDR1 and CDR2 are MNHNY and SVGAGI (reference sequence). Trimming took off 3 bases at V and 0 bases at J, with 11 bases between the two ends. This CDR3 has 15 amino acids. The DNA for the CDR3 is TGTGCCAGCAGTTATTTCCAGCGGTACCAAGAGACCCAGTACTTC. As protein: CASSYFQRYQETQYF.

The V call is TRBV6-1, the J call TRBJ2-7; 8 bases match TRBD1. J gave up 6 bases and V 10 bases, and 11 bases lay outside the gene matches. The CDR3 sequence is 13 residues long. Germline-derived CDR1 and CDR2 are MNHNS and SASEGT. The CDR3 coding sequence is TGTGCCACCGAGGACAGGGTCAACAGCGAGCAGTACTTC. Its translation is CATEDRVNSEQYF.

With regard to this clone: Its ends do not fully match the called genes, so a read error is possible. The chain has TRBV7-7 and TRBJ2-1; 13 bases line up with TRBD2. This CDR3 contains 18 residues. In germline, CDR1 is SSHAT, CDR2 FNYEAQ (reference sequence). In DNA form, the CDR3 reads TGTGCTAGCAGCGCAAATGGACTAGCGGGGGACCCCTACAATGAGCAGTTCTTC. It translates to CASSANGLAGDPYNEQFF.

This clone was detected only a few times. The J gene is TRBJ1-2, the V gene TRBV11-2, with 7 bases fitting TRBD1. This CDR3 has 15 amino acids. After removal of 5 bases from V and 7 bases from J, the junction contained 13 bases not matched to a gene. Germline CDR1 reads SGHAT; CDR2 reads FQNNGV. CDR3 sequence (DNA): TGTGCCAGCAGCCGCACAGGGGAGTTTGCCGCTGGCTACACCTTC. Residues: CASSRTGEFAAGYTF.

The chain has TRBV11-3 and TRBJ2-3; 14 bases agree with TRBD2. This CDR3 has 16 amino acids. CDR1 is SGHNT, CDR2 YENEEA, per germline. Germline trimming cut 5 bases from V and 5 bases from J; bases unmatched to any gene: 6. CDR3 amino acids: CASSAGLAGVGDTQYF. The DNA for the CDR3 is TGTGCCAGCAGCGCGGGACTAGCGGGAGTCGGAGATACGCAGTATTTT.

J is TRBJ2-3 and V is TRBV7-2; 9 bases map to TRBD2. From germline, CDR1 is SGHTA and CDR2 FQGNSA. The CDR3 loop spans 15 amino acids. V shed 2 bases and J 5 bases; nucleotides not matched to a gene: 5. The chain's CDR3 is CASSLLAGGGDTQYF. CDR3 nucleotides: TGTGCCAGCAGCTTACTGGCGGGGGGGGGAGATACGCAGTATTTT. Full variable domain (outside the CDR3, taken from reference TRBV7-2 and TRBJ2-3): GAGVSQSPSNKVTEKGKDVELRCDPISGHTALYWYRQSLGQGLEFLIYFQGNSAPDKSGLPSDRFSAERTGGSVSTLTIQRTQQEDSAVYLCASSLLAGGGDTQYFGPGTRLTVL.

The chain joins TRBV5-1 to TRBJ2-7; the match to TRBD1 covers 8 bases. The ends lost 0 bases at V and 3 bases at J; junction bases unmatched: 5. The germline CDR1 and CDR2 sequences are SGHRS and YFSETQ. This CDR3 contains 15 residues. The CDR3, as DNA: TGCGCCAGCAGCTTGGCCCGGGACAGGAACTACGAGCAGTACTTC. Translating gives CASSLARDRNYEQYF.

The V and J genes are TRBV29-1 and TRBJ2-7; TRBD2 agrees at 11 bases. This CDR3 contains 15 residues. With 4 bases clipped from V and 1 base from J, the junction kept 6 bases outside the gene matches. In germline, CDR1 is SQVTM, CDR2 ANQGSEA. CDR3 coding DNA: TGCAGCGTTGCCCAACTAGCGGGAGAGTCCTACGAGCAGTACTTC. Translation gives CSVAQLAGESYEQYF.